A selection of T cell receptor beta chains follows, all from one sample in a study of GPR56 and killer-like receptors on CD4 memory cells. TCRdb reanalyzed the reads, giving one entry per CDR3 protein sequence and no DNA. This sample's table reports about 2,200 distinct CDR3 sequences. Material for sequencing was memory CD4+ T cells from blood. Receptors were obtained from a human donor in good health. CDR3s include the opening cysteine and the closing phenylalanine or tryptophan. Expanded clones are given a class, and other clones once, few, many or no size at all.

CDR3 protein: CASSSNREATEAFF; V gene: TRBV7-9; CDR3 length: 14; J gene: TRBJ1-1; clone size: medium-sized
CDR3 protein: CASSLHRQETQYF; V gene: TRBV6-2/TRBV6-3; CDR3 length: 13; J gene: TRBJ2-5; clone size: large
CDR3 protein: CSAKKLGYEQYF; V gene: TRBV20-1; CDR3 length: 12; J gene: TRBJ2-7; clone size: NA
CDR3 protein: CSVQDRGPQRSSTDTQYF; V gene: TRBV29-1; CDR3 length: 18; J gene: TRBJ2-3; clone size: medium-sized
CDR3 protein: CAIRDPIRSYNEQFF; V gene: TRBV10-3; CDR3 length: 15; J gene: TRBJ2-1; clone size: large
CDR3 protein: CASSRGQGQGEQYF; V gene: TRBV12-3/TRBV12-4; CDR3 length: 14; J gene: TRBJ2-7; clone size: NA
CDR3 protein: CASSYSLGGGIYNEQFF; V gene: TRBV9; CDR3 length: 17; J gene: TRBJ2-1; clone size: medium-sized
CDR3 protein: CAWSAGVSNQPQHF; V gene: TRBV30; CDR3 length: 14; J gene: TRBJ1-5; clone size: medium-sized
CDR3 protein: CASSEKAGWGPGNTIYF; V gene: TRBV6-1; CDR3 length: 17; J gene: TRBJ1-3; clone size: medium-sized
CDR3 protein: CASSQQSYTQYF; V gene: TRBV14; CDR3 length: 12; J gene: TRBJ2-3; clone size: NA
CDR3 protein: CASRYRGSTNTEAFF; V gene: TRBV12-3/TRBV12-4; CDR3 length: 15; J gene: TRBJ1-1; clone size: NA
CDR3 protein: CASRTSYEQYF; V gene: TRBV28; CDR3 length: 11; J gene: TRBJ2-7; clone size: medium-sized
CDR3 protein: CSALQGNQPQHF; V gene: TRBV20-1; CDR3 length: 12; J gene: TRBJ1-5; clone size: NA
CDR3 protein: CASGRPNNYEQYF; V gene: TRBV19; CDR3 length: 13; J gene: TRBJ2-7; clone size: medium-sized
CDR3 protein: CASSPVKIYEQYF; V gene: TRBV28; CDR3 length: 13; J gene: TRBJ2-7; clone size: NA
CDR3 protein: CASSTGGNNQPQHF; V gene: TRBV10-2; CDR3 length: 14; J gene: TRBJ1-5; clone size: NA
CDR3 protein: CASTTSGTRGYNEQFF; V gene: TRBV6-6; CDR3 length: 16; J gene: TRBJ2-1; clone size: NA
CDR3 protein: CATSDLRGRHVRGGNQPQHF; V gene: TRBV24-1; CDR3 length: 20; J gene: TRBJ1-5; clone size: NA
CDR3 protein: CASSQADREGGAQYF; V gene: TRBV4-1; CDR3 length: 15; J gene: TRBJ2-3; clone size: NA
CDR3 protein: CASSWGNGGYGYTF; V gene: TRBV28; CDR3 length: 14; J gene: TRBJ1-2; clone size: NA
CDR3 protein: CSASLQPNTEAFF; V gene: TRBV20-1; CDR3 length: 13; J gene: TRBJ1-1; clone size: NA
CDR3 protein: CASGGGVVSSYEQYF; V gene: TRBV6-1; CDR3 length: 15; J gene: TRBJ2-7; clone size: medium-sized
CDR3 protein: CSARAQTGVRTEAFF; V gene: TRBV20-1; CDR3 length: 15; J gene: TRBJ1-1; clone size: NA
CDR3 protein: CASSFSGRGGTGELFF; V gene: TRBV7-2; CDR3 length: 16; J gene: TRBJ2-2; clone size: large
CDR3 protein: CASSPSGSLGNTIYF; V gene: TRBV18; CDR3 length: 15; J gene: TRBJ1-3; clone size: medium-sized